Each of the 28 T cell receptor beta chains below was sequenced from the same sample in a study of blood T cell repertoires in COVID-19. Sequenced by immunoSEQ multiplex PCR; TCRdb stores in-frame clones only, minus some. The data show approximately 290,000 clones, about 80% seen once. Sample: peripheral blood. The receptors here all came from a person between 65 and 79 years old with COVID-19, enrolled during active disease.

V usage is TRBV5-6 and J usage is TRBJ1-1, with 8 bases aligning to TRBD1. CDR1 is SGHDT, CDR2 YYEEEE, per germline. The CDR3 is made up of 16 amino acids. V shed 3 bases and J 5 bases; nucleotides not matched to a gene: 12. The CDR3 DNA sequence: TGTGCCAGCAGCTGGGTGGGTGGGACAGGTGGGACTGAAGCTTTCTTT. Protein: CASSWVGGTGGTEAFF.

CDR3 amino acids: CATSERDSLTSHGYTF. In nucleotides, the CDR3 is TGTGCCACCAGTGAGCGGGACAGCTTAACCTCCCATGGCTACACCTTC. V and J are TRBV24-1 and TRBJ1-2; 7 bases are a match to TRBD1. With 4 bases clipped from V and 6 bases from J, the junction kept 13 bases outside the gene matches. The CDR3 is 16 amino acids. Germline CDR1 is KGHDR and CDR2 is SFDVKD.

The CDR3 nucleotides are TGTGCCAGCAGCGCCCCTGGGGGGGGTATCCAAGAGACCCAGTACTTC. The encoded protein is CASSAPGGGIQETQYF. The chain is built from TRBV9 and TRBJ2-5, with 7 bases aligning to TRBD2. CDR1 and CDR2 from the germline V gene are SGDLS and YYNGEE. J gave up 1 base and V 3 bases, and 9 bases lay outside the gene matches. The CDR3 loop spans 16 amino acids.

J is TRBJ2-7 and V is TRBV6-1; TRBD2 matches 11 bases. CDR3 length: 15 amino acids. Germline loops: CDR1 MNHNS, CDR2 SASEGT. Unmatched junction bases numbered 6, after V lost 3 bases and J lost 5 bases. CDR3 in DNA: TGTGCCAGCAGTGAGGAGCTAGCGGGGGGTCACGAGCAGTACTTC. It is translated as CASSEELAGGHEQYF.

The V call is TRBV27, the J call TRBJ2-3; D call uncertain. CDR1 and CDR2 (germline): MNHEY, SMNVEV (reference sequence). The V gene lost 5 bases and the J gene lost 2 bases, with 8 bases spanning the gap. The CDR3 has 13 residues. The CDR3 here is CASSHSPTDTQYF. CDR3 DNA sequence: TGTGCCAGCAGTCACTCCCCCACAGATACGCAGTATTTT.

The rearrangement links TRBV5-8 to TRBJ2-1; D is unclear. The CDR3 loop spans 13 amino acids. Trimming cost V 1 base and J 6 bases, with 8 bases left between them. Germline CDR1 SGHTS, CDR2 YDEGEE. For the CDR3, the DNA is TGTGCCAGCAGCTTGATCGGTCTCAATGAGCAGTTCTTC. It specifies CASSLIGLNEQFF.

This clone was counted once. The chain uses TRBV10-3 and TRBJ1-1; D gene ambiguous. The length of the CDR3 is 14 residues. V shed 6 bases and J shed 1 base, with 12 bases lying between them. From germline, CDR1 is ENHRY and CDR2 SYGVKD. This CDR3 reads CAIRALVSNTEAFF. The DNA of the CDR3 is TGTGCCATCAGGGCCTTGGTCTCGAACACTGAAGCTTTCTTT.

This chain links TRBV4-3 with TRBJ1-4; D unresolved. Germline loops: CDR1 LGHNA, CDR2 YSLEER. The CDR3 length is 15 residues. The V and J ends lost 5 bases and 0 bases respectively, with 10 bases between them. The CDR3 DNA sequence: TGCGCCAGCAGCACCTCCGGGGCAACTAATGAAAAACTGTTTTTT. This sequence encodes CASSTSGATNEKLFF.

DNA for the CDR3: TGTGCCAGCGGCACAGGGGGCGCGTCAGGGGACCATGGCTACACCTTC. It specifies CASGTGGASGDHGYTF. The J gene is TRBJ1-2, the V gene TRBV5-4, with TRBD1 identical over 9 bases. The CDR3 is made up of 16 amino acids. Germline CDR1 is SGHNT and CDR2 is YYREEE (reference sequence). The trim removed 7 bases at V and 6 bases at J, leaving 16 bases unmatched.

The chain employs TRBV5-4 and TRBJ2-2, with D perhaps matching TRBD2 (6 bases). The CDR3 length is 14 residues. CDR1 SGHNT and CDR2 YYREEE come from the germline V gene (reference sequence). The V end was cut by 4 bases, the J end by 8 bases, with 15 bases between. CDR3 nucleotides: TGTGCCAGCAGCCCACGGGACTCTTTGGGGGAGCTGTTTTTT. The encoded protein is CASSPRDSLGELFF.

V and J are TRBV27 and TRBJ2-1; TRBD2 aligns across 10 bases. Per germline, CDR1 MNHEY and CDR2 SMNVEV (reference sequence). Trimming cost V 3 bases and J 9 bases; bases outside gene matches: 5. This CDR3 spans 14 amino acids. CDR3 nucleotides: TGTGCCAGCAGTTTCACTAGCGGGACGGGTGAGCAGTTCTTC. The encoded protein is CASSFTSGTGEQFF.

The chain carries TRBV28 and TRBJ1-5; tentative D call: TRBD1 (5 bases). The length of the CDR3 is 16 residues. Trimming pared 6 bases from V and 0 bases from J, leaving 15 bases between. Germline loops: CDR1 MDHEN, CDR2 SYDVKM. The chain's CDR3 is CASRDRGVNSNQPQHF. DNA for the CDR3: TGTGCCAGCAGAGATCGGGGGGTAAATAGCAATCAGCCCCAGCATTTT.

This clone appeared a few times. The rearrangement joins TRBV6-1 to TRBJ2-7; the D gene is possibly TRBD2 (6 bases). The CDR3 length is 15 residues. Germline V gene lookup returns CDR1 MNHNS and CDR2 SASEGT. Trimming stripped 0 bases from V and 3 bases from J, with 12 bases between. The CDR3 protein is CASSEAGRGIYEQYF. The CDR3 region has the DNA TGTGCCAGCAGTGAAGCTGGGCGGGGAATCTACGAGCAGTACTTC.

This clone was detected once. This sequence joins TRBV5-5 and TRBJ2-5; D remains ambiguous. Trimming left V 2 bases short and J 4 bases short, with 3 bases between. Germline CDR1 and CDR2: SGHKS and YYEKEE (reference sequence). This CDR3 region has 11 residues. The CDR3 protein is CASSFSETQYF. The CDR3 region has the DNA TGTGCCAGCAGCTTCTCAGAGACCCAGTACTTC.

A word on this clone: Relative to the germline gene, one junction end is altered; a read error may explain this. The chain carries TRBV6-2 or TRBV6-3 and TRBJ1-1; 7 bases are shared with TRBD1. The V gene's germline CDR1 is MNHEY and CDR2 SVGEGT. CDR3 length equals 15 residues. The DNA of the CDR3 is TGTGTCAGCAGTTACCAACGACAGGGGAACACTGAAGCTTTCTTT. This translates into CVSSYQRQGNTEAFF.

This sequence joins TRBV30 and TRBJ1-6; D uncertain. CDR1 and CDR2 from the germline V gene are GTSNPN and SVGIG (reference sequence). Between the trimmed V and J ends, which lost 7 bases and 0 bases, there was a span of 13 bases. The CDR3 has 15 residues. CDR3 in amino acids: CAYRRSSSYNSPLHF. The CDR3 coding sequence is TGTGCCTACAGACGGTCGAGCTCCTATAATTCACCCCTCCACTTT.

The rearrangement uses TRBV19 and TRBJ2-4; 7 bases are shared with TRBD2. This CDR3 has 15 residues. After removal of 6 bases from V and 7 bases from J, the junction contained 12 bases not matched to a gene. Per germline, CDR1 LNHDA and CDR2 SQIVND (reference sequence). This CDR3 reads CASRTSTGGGNIQYF. The CDR3 coding sequence is TGTGCCAGTAGAACGAGCACGGGCGGGGGTAACATTCAGTACTTC. The entire variable domain, with the rest obtained from reference TRBV19 and TRBJ2-4, is as follows: DGGITQSPKYLFRKEGQNVTLSCEQNLNHDAMYWYRQDPGQGLRLIYYSQIVNDFQKGDIAEGYSVSREKKESFPLTVTSAQKNPTAFYLCASRTSTGGGNIQYFGAGTRLSVL.

J is TRBJ1-3 and V is TRBV19, with D hard to call. Trimming took 1 base from V and 0 from J, leaving 10 bases between them. The CDR3 contains 16 residues. Germline V CDR1 and CDR2: LNHDA, SQIVND (reference sequence). This CDR3 is CASSIVPTVSGNTIYF. CDR3 DNA sequence: TGTGCCAGTAGTATAGTACCCACGGTCTCTGGAAACACCATATATTTT.

The chain employs TRBV9 and TRBJ1-2, with D maybe TRBD1 (6 bases). Germline V gene sequence: CDR1 SGDLS, CDR2 YYNGEE. This CDR3 has 19 amino acids. Trimming stripped 1 base from V and 0 bases from J, with 22 bases between. In nucleotides, the CDR3 is TGTGCCAGCAGCGTAAGGATGGGCGGTGAAGGGGGGGCTAACTATGGCTACACCTTC. Its protein product is CASSVRMGGEGGANYGYTF.

J is TRBJ2-3 and V is TRBV5-4, with TRBD2 matching over 10 bases. Germline V gives CDR1 SGHNT, CDR2 YYREEE (reference sequence). CDR3 length equals 17 residues. The trim removed 0 bases at V and 4 bases at J, leaving 8 bases unmatched. As DNA, the CDR3 is TGTGCCAGCAGCTTGGGGTTTAGCGGGGGGAAAGCAGATACGCAGTATTTT. This codes for CASSLGFSGGKADTQYF.

J is TRBJ2-2 and V is TRBV6-1, with TRBD2 matching 13 bases. The V and J ends lost 3 bases and 4 bases, in that order; junction bases with no gene match: 5. This CDR3 region has 17 residues. Germline-derived CDR1 and CDR2 are MNHNS and SASEGT. DNA for the CDR3: TGTGCCAGCAGTGAGAGACGGACTAGCGGGGGCACCGGGGAGCTGTTTTTT. Translated, it gives CASSERRTSGGTGELFF.

The rearrangement uses TRBV4-3 and TRBJ2-7; 7 nucleotides match TRBD2. The CDR3 consists of 19 residues. Germline V gene lookup returns CDR1 LGHNA and CDR2 YSLEER. After removal of 0 bases from V and 0 bases from J, the junction contained 14 bases not matched to a gene. CDR3: CASSQDWSTSAVSSYEQYF. CDR3 DNA: TGCGCCAGCAGCCAAGATTGGTCTACTAGCGCAGTTAGCTCCTACGAGCAGTACTTC.

The chain recombines TRBV28 with TRBJ2-5; TRBD2 matches 11 bases. V lost 5 bases, J lost 5 bases, and 16 bases stayed unmatched. Germline V CDR1 and CDR2: MDHEN, SYDVKM. The CDR3 runs 18 residues. The CDR3 protein is CASSQGWGSSGRGETQYF. As DNA, the CDR3 is TGTGCCAGCAGTCAGGGATGGGGAAGTAGCGGGAGGGGGGAGACCCAGTACTTC.

V and J are TRBV5-8 and TRBJ1-5, with 10 bases matching TRBD1. CDR3 size: 17 residues. The V gene's germline CDR1 is SGHTS and CDR2 YDEGEE. Trimming at V came to 0 bases and at J to 7 bases, leaving 10 bases not matched to a gene. The CDR3 nucleotides are TGTGCCAGCAGCTTGGAGGGGACAGGGGATGAGGGACAGCCCCAGCATTTT. This codes for CASSLEGTGDEGQPQHF.

The CDR3 nucleotides read TGTGCCAGCAGCTTAAGTAGCGGGAGTCCCAATGAGCAGTTCTTC. It is translated as CASSLSSGSPNEQFF. J is TRBJ2-1 and V is TRBV7-6; TRBD2 agrees at 9 bases. Germline V lookup: CDR1 SGHVS, CDR2 FNYEAQ. The CDR3 contains 15 residues. With V trimmed by 2 bases and J by 6 bases, 5 bases remained unmatched. Full variable domain (outside the CDR3, taken from reference TRBV7-6 and TRBJ2-1): GAGVSQSPRYKVTKRGQDVALRCDPISGHVSLYWYRQALGQGPEFLTYFNYEAQQDKSGLPNDRFSAERPEGSISTLTIQRTEQRDSAMYRCASSLSSGSPNEQFFGPGTRLTVL.

The CDR3 loop is CASSWGRQEGTEAFF. In DNA, the CDR3 is TGTGCCAGCAGCTGGGGCCGCCAGGAAGGCACTGAAGCTTTCTTT. The rearrangement uses TRBV5-6 and TRBJ1-1; D possibly corresponds to TRBD1 (5 bases). The germline gives CDR1 SGHDT, CDR2 YYEEEE. This CDR3 contains 15 residues. V lost 3 bases to trimming and J lost 4 bases, with 16 bases between them. Filled out from reference TRBV5-6 and TRBJ1-1, the complete variable domain reads DAGVTQSPTHLIKTRGQQVTLRCSPKSGHDTVSWYQQALGQGPQFIFQYYEEEERQRGNFPDRFSGHQFPNYSSELNVNALLLGDSALYLCASSWGRQEGTEAFFGQGTRLTVV.

The CDR3 spells CASSLLPPLQGARNEKLFF. CDR3 in DNA: TGTGCCAGCAGCCTTTTACCTCCTCTACAGGGGGCTAGGAATGAAAAACTGTTTTTT. This chain joins TRBV3-1 (or the pseudogene TRBV3-2) and TRBJ1-4; 9 bases are shared with TRBD1. The junction had 17 bases not matched to a gene; V was cut back by 4 bases and J by 5 bases. The germline gives CDR1 LGHDT, CDR2 YNNKEL (reference sequence). The CDR3 sequence is 19 residues long.

The chain couples TRBV27 to TRBJ1-5; D remains ambiguous. Germline CDR1 MNHEY, CDR2 SMNVEV (reference sequence). Between the trimmed V and J ends, which lost 3 bases and 6 bases, there was a span of 15 bases. The CDR3 consists of 15 residues. The CDR3 sequence is CASSFAPPGGQPQHF. DNA for the CDR3: TGTGCCAGCAGTTTTGCCCCACCCGGAGGTCAGCCCCAGCATTTT.